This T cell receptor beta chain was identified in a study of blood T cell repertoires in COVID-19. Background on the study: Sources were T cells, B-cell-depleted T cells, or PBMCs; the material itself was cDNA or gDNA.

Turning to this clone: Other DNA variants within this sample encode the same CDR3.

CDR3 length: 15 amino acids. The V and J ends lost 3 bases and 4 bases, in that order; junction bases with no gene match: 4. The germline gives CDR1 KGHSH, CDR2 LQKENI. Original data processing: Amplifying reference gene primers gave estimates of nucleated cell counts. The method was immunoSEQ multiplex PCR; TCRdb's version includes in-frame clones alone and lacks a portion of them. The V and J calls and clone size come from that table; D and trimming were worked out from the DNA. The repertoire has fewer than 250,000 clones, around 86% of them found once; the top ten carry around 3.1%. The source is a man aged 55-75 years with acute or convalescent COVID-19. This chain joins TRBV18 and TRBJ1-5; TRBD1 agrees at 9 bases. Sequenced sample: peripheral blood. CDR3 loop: CASSPQGTGNQPQHF. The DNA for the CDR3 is TGTGCCAGCTCACCCCAAGGGACAGGGAATCAGCCCCAGCATTTT.